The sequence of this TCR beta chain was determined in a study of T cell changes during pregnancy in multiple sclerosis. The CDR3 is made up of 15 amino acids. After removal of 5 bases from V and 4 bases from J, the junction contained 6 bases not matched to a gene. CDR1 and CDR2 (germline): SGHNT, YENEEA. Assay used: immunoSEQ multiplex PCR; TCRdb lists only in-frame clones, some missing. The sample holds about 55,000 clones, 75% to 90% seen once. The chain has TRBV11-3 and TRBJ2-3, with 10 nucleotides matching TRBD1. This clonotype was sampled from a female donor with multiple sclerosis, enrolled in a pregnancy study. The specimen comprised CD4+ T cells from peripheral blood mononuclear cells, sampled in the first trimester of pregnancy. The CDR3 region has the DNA TGTGCCAGCAGCAAGGGACAGGGGCGGTCAGATACGCAGTATTTT. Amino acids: CASSKGQGRSDTQYF.